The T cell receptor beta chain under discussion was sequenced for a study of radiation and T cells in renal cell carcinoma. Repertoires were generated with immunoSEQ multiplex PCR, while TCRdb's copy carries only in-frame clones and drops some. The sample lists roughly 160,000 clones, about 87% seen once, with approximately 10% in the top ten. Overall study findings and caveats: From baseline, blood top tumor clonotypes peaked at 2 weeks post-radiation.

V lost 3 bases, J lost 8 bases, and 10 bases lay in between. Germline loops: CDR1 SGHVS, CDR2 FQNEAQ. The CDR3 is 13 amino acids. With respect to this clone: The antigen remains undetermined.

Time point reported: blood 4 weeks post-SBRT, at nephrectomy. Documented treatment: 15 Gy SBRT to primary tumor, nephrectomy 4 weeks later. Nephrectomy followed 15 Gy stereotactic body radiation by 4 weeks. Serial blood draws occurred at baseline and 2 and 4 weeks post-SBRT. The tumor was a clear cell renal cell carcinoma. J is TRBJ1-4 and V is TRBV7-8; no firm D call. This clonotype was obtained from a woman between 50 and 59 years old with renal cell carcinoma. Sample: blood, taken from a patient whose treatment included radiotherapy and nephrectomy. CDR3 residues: CASSLATLEKLFF. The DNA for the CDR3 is TGTGCCAGCAGCTTGGCAACACTCGAAAAACTGTTTTTT.